One TCR beta chain is described in this entry. Its antigen remains unidentified. Base qualities are not recorded, but no much larger clone differs from it by a single base. This sample is part of a study of blood T cell repertoires in COVID-19 (TCRdb year 2020). Describing the broader study: Collaborator samples came from the United States, Italy and Spain and covered acute and convalescent phases of COVID-19. A de-identified subject ID, COVID-19 status, age in years and sex were almost always included in the sample metadata. Samples came from the ongoing ImmuneRACE study (first 160 participants) plus 1,254 subjects from 6 global collaborators. The repertoires were released in a freely available public database intended as a resource for research on the immune response to SARS-CoV-2. The material from the prospective study consisted of cDNA or gDNA derived from T cells, B-cell-depleted T cells, or PBMCs. The dataset comprised deeply sampled blood TCRbeta repertoires from subjects exposed to, actively infected with, or recovered from COVID-19. Where available, HLA class I and class II types were obtained from metadata supplied by the sample provider rather than from assay-based typing.

Whole blood was collected in K2EDTA tubes by collaborating institutions according to the institutions' own protocols. For TCRbeta analysis, collaborators shipped samples as frozen whole blood, isolated PBMCs, or DNA extracted from either of those sample types. The immunoSEQ Assay, a bias-controlled multiplex PCR, was used to amplify TCRbeta CDR3 regions from genomic DNA. On the authors' methods: The number of nucleated cells in each sample was estimated from the amplification of reference gene primers within the assay. To quantify the absolute abundance of each unique TCRbeta CDR3 rearrangement, sequence reads were collapsed and filtered. For each sample, productive Simpson clonality was calculated by taking the square root of Simpson's diversity index across productive rearrangements. The table comes from immuneACCESS by way of TCRdb, which keeps in-frame sequences with V and J called. Part of the clones is missing from these tables; in studies checked, under half for an unresolved V gene and the rest for unknown reasons. V and J calls and clone size are copied from that table; D and trimming were computed from the DNA. Here the sample has over 45,000 clones; about 76% occur a single time. About 26% of the sample rests with the top ten.

At the junction V is shortened by 4 bases and J by 6 bases, with 10 bases in between. Measured from the cysteine to the phenylalanine, the CDR3 is 13 residues long. Left in the record is the CDR3 DNA by itself, 39 bases read in frame from the first base. The germline V gene (reference sequence) sets CDR1 to SGHNT and CDR2 to YYREEE. Broader findings and caveats from the paper: How much clinical and demographic metadata was included differed by source and by participant, and the metadata was provided uncurated.

The TCR sequence derives from a woman aged 80 or over with active or convalescent COVID-19. The chain is encoded by TRBV5-4 joined to TRBJ2-2, and possibly TRBD2, on 5 matching bases. Specimen: peripheral blood. The bases are TGTGCCAGCAGCAGCACTAGGGCCGGGGAGCTGTTTTTT. The translation is CASSSTRAGELFF.